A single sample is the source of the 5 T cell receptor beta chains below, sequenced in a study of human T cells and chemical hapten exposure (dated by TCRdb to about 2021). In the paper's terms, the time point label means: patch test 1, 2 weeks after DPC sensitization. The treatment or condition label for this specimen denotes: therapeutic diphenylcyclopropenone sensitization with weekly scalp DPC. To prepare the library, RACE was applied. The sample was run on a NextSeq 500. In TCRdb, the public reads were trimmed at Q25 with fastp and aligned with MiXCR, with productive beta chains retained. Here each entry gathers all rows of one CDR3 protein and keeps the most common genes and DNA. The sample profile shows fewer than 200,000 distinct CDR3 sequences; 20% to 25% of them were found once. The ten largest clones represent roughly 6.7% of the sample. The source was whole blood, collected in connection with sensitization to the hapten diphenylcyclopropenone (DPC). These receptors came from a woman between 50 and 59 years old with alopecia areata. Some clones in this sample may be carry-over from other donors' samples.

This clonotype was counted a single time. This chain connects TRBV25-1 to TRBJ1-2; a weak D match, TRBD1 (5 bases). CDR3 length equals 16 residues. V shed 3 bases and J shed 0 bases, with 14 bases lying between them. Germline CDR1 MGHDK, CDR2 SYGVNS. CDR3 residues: CASSDYTGTSNYGYTF. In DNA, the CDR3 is TGTGCCAGCAGTGATTATACAGGAACATCTAACTATGGCTACACCTTC.

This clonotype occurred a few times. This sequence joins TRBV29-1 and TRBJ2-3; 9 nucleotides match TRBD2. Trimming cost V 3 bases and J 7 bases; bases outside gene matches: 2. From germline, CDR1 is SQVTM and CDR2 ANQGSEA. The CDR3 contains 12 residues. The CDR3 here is CSVERGGNTQYF. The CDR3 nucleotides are TGCAGCGTTGAGCGGGGGGGCAATACGCAGTATTTT.

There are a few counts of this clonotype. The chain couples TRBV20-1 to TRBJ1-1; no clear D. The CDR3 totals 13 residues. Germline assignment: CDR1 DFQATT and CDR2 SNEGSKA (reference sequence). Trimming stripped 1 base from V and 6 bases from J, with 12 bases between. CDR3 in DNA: TGCAGTGCTAGAGCCCAAGTTGGGGCTGAAGCTTTCTTT. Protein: CSARAQVGAEAFF.

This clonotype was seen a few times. The CDR3 protein is CASSGRGSPTRTQYF. Here the CDR3 DNA reads TGCGCCAGCAGTGGACGCGGCTCCCCCACCCGTACGCAGTATTTT. This rearrangement joins TRBV10-1 to TRBJ2-3, with no clear D. Trimming stripped 4 bases from V and 8 bases from J, with 19 bases between. The CDR3 covers 15 residues. Germline V CDR1 and CDR2: WNHNN, SYGVQD (reference sequence).

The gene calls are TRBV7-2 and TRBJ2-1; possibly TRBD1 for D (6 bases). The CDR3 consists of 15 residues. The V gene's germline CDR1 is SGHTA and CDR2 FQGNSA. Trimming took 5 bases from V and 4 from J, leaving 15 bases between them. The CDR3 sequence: CASSTPNRVYNEQFF. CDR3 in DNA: TGTGCCAGCAGCACCCCTAACAGGGTGTACAATGAGCAGTTCTTC.